Each of the 20 T cell receptor beta chains below was sequenced from the same sample in a study of blood T cell repertoires in COVID-19. Only in-frame clones appear in the TCRdb table, and some are missing; sequencing was by immunoSEQ multiplex PCR. Here the sample spans tens of thousands of clones, approximately 90% being singletons. The sample comprised peripheral blood. The receptors stem from a woman aged 55-69 years with COVID-19, enrolled during active disease.

The chain uses TRBV9 and TRBJ1-1; 11 nucleotides match TRBD1. Losses at the gene ends were 0 bases for V and 3 bases for J; bases not matched to a gene: 4. The CDR3 runs 16 residues. The germline gives CDR1 SGDLS, CDR2 YYNGEE. CDR3 DNA: TGTGCCAGCAGCGTAGAAGGGACAGGGGGGGACACTGAAGCTTTCTTT. Protein sequence: CASSVEGTGGDTEAFF. Drawing the rest from reference TRBV9 and TRBJ1-1, the complete variable domain is DSGVTQTPKHLITATGQRVTLRCSPRSGDLSVYWYQQSLDQGLQFLIQYYNGEERAKGNILERFSAQQFPDLHSELNLSSLELGDSALYFCASSVEGTGGDTEAFFGQGTRLTVV.

This clone appeared a single time. The chain links TRBV7-2 to TRBJ1-5; D call uncertain. The germline V gene has CDR1 SGHTA and CDR2 FQGNSA. CDR3 size: 17 residues. Trimming stripped 5 bases from V and 1 base from J, with 18 bases between. CDR3 in amino acids: CASSPGRGHSSNQPQHF. As DNA, the CDR3 is TGTGCCAGCAGCCCGGGGAGAGGGCACAGCAGCAATCAGCCCCAGCATTTT.

V and J are TRBV24-1 and TRBJ2-2, with 7 bases that match TRBD1. This CDR3 comprises 15 residues. The germline CDR1 and CDR2 sequences are KGHDR and SFDVKD. J gave up 1 base and V 4 bases, and 2 bases lay outside the gene matches. For the CDR3, the DNA is TGTGCCACCAGTGACCCAGGGGGGAACACCGGGGAGCTGTTTTTT. Encoded protein: CATSDPGGNTGELFF.

The chain joins TRBV29-1 to TRBJ2-7; D is perhaps TRBD2 (5 bases). The CDR3 spans 12 residues. Trimming took 6 bases from V and 2 from J, leaving 11 bases between them. Germline V gene sequence: CDR1 SQVTM, CDR2 ANQGSEA. Here the CDR3 DNA reads TGCAGCGTCGCCAGCGGTGCCTACGAGCAGTACTTC. Translation gives CSVASGAYEQYF.

The V and J genes are TRBV4-3 and TRBJ2-7, with TRBD2 identical over 12 bases. J was trimmed by 3 bases and V by 2 bases; bases with no gene match: 2. This CDR3 contains 15 residues. Germline CDR1 and CDR2: LGHNA and YSLEER. CDR3 in DNA: TGCGCCAGCAGCCAAACGACTAGCGGGAGCTACGAGCAGTACTTC. It yields the protein CASSQTTSGSYEQYF.

The chain recombines TRBV12-3 or TRBV12-4 with TRBJ2-7, with TRBD2 as a possible D gene (5 bases). V lost 3 bases and J 6 bases, leaving 12 bases between the germline ends. This CDR3 has 13 amino acids. Here the CDR3 DNA reads TGTGCCAGCAGTTTGAGGGTTTTGGGCGAGCAGTACTTC. Translation: CASSLRVLGEQYF.

The chain links TRBV30 to TRBJ1-1; maybe TRBD1 (6 bases). Between the trimmed V and J ends, which lost 4 bases and 5 bases, there was a span of 17 bases. Germline CDR1 GTSNPN, CDR2 SVGIG (reference sequence). The CDR3 totals 14 residues. The CDR3, as DNA: TGTGCCTGGATGCTGCGGGGGCAGGGGACTGAAGCTTTCTTT. This gives the protein CAWMLRGQGTEAFF.

The genes are TRBV5-1 and TRBJ2-3; unclear D gene. V was shortened by 4 bases and J by 0 bases, with 6 bases between the two germline ends. The CDR3 contains 13 residues. Germline V gives CDR1 SGHRS, CDR2 YFSETQ. In DNA form, the CDR3 reads TGCGCCAGCAGCAAGACAAGCACAGATACGCAGTATTTT. This sequence encodes CASSKTSTDTQYF.

The chain combines TRBV19 with TRBJ2-2; maybe TRBD2 (5 bases). CDR3 size: 12 residues. V gave up 7 bases and J gave up 5 bases, with 8 bases separating them. The germline CDR1 and CDR2 sequences are LNHDA and SQIVND (reference sequence). The CDR3 sequence is CASIPGTGELFF. The CDR3 DNA is TGTGCCAGTATCCCGGGAACCGGGGAGCTGTTTTTT.

The gene calls are TRBV5-4 and TRBJ1-6, with no clear D. This CDR3 contains 15 residues. Looked up from germline, CDR1 is SGHNT and CDR2 is YYREEE (reference sequence). V was trimmed by 2 bases and J by 7 bases, leaving 13 bases between them. Written as DNA, the CDR3 is TGTGCCAGCAGCTTAACTCAGGCGGGGAATTCACCCCTCCACTTT. Its protein is CASSLTQAGNSPLHF.

The chain couples TRBV5-1 to TRBJ1-3, with TRBD1 identical over 7 bases. V was clipped by 4 bases and J by 1 base; unmatched bases: 8. The CDR3 spans 16 residues. CDR1 is SGHRS, CDR2 YFSETQ, per germline. The CDR3 is CASSAGTVYSGNTIYF. The CDR3 DNA is TGCGCCAGCAGCGCGGGGACAGTCTATTCTGGAAACACCATATATTTT.

The CDR3 loop reads CASSGTGESPLHF. The DNA of the CDR3 is TGTGCCAGCAGCGGGACGGGGGAATCACCCCTCCACTTT. The chain employs TRBV5-6 and TRBJ1-6, with TRBD1 as a possible D gene (5 bases). The CDR3 contains 13 residues. Trimming cost V 4 bases and J 10 bases, with 12 bases left between them. The germline V gene has CDR1 SGHDT and CDR2 YYEEEE.

This chain uses TRBV5-4 with TRBJ1-1, with 12 bases that match TRBD1. Looked up from germline, CDR1 is SGHNT and CDR2 is YYREEE (reference sequence). The CDR3 runs 18 residues. The trim removed 5 bases at V and 3 bases at J, leaving 14 bases unmatched. The CDR3 region is CASSLIRDRGRRYTEAFF. For the CDR3, the DNA is TGTGCCAGCAGTTTAATCCGGGACAGGGGGCGGAGATACACTGAAGCTTTCTTT.

The gene calls are TRBV6-5 and TRBJ2-7; 10 bases are shared with TRBD2. V lost 5 bases to trimming and J lost 6 bases; unmatched junction nucleotides: 10. This CDR3 region has 15 residues. Germline-derived CDR1 and CDR2 are MNHEY and SVGAGI. CDR3 residues: CASSPLAGETGEQYF. Written as DNA, the CDR3 is TGTGCCAGCAGTCCCCTAGCGGGAGAGACTGGCGAGCAGTACTTC.

The rearrangement joins TRBV5-4 to TRBJ2-5; TRBD2 aligns across 12 bases. The CDR3 has 16 amino acids. Per germline, CDR1 SGHNT and CDR2 YYREEE (reference sequence). V gave up 4 bases and J gave up 2 bases; unmatched junction bases: 6. CDR3 protein: CASSTGLAGPQETQYF. In DNA form, the CDR3 reads TGTGCCAGCAGCACCGGACTAGCGGGACCACAAGAGACCCAGTACTTC.

This clone was seen only a few times. The chain links TRBV5-1 to TRBJ2-5, with unresolved D. The CDR3 extends over 14 amino acids. V lost 3 bases, J lost 0 bases, and 9 bases lay in between. Germline CDR1 and CDR2: SGHRS and YFSETQ. CDR3 loop: CASSYVHYQETQYF. The CDR3 DNA reads TGCGCCAGCAGCTATGTCCACTACCAAGAGACCCAGTACTTC.

The V gene is TRBV19, the J gene TRBJ1-1; 9 bases align to TRBD1. V shed 7 bases and J 1 base; nucleotides not matched to a gene: 4. The CDR3 totals 14 residues. Germline V gene data show CDR1 as LNHDA and CDR2 as SQIVND (reference sequence). CDR3 sequence: CASMKDRGNTEAFF. The CDR3 nucleotides are TGTGCCAGTATGAAGGACAGGGGGAACACTGAAGCTTTCTTT. The variable domain in full, with the rest retrieved from reference TRBV19 and TRBJ1-1, is DGGITQSPKYLFRKEGQNVTLSCEQNLNHDAMYWYRQDPGQGLRLIYYSQIVNDFQKGDIAEGYSVSREKKESFPLTVTSAQKNPTAFYLCASMKDRGNTEAFFGQGTRLTVV.

This CDR3 is CASSQVAGYVDTQYF. In DNA form, the CDR3 reads TGTGCCAGCAGCCAGGTGGCAGGGTATGTGGATACGCAGTATTTT. The V call is TRBV5-8, the J call TRBJ2-3; D perhaps matches TRBD1 (5 bases). The CDR3 totals 15 residues. Germline V gene data show CDR1 as SGHTS and CDR2 as YDEGEE. The V gene lost 4 bases and the J gene lost 6 bases, with 18 bases spanning the gap.

The rearrangement uses TRBV4-3 and TRBJ2-1; D may be TRBD1 (5 bases). Between the trimmed V and J ends, which lost 4 bases and 4 bases, there was a span of 20 bases. Per germline, CDR1 LGHNA and CDR2 YSLEER. CDR3 length equals 17 residues. Written as DNA, the CDR3 is TGCGCCAGCAGCCCCAACCTGGCAGGGCAACGTTACAATGAGCAGTTCTTC. Translating it yields CASSPNLAGQRYNEQFF.

The chain recombines TRBV6-5 with TRBJ2-7; 7 nucleotides agree with TRBD1. The junction had 8 bases not matched to a gene; V was cut back by 5 bases and J by 4 bases. The CDR3 is 14 residues long. Germline V gives CDR1 MNHEY, CDR2 SVGAGI. CDR3: CASSPGQFRYEQYF. CDR3 in DNA: TGTGCCAGCAGTCCGGGACAGTTTCGGTACGAGCAGTACTTC.